Listed here are 25 T cell receptor beta chains from one sample, sequenced in a study of cytomegalovirus exposure and HLA in healthy donors. PCR involved 60 Vbeta and 13 Jbeta primers. The method was immunoSEQ multiplex PCR; TCRdb's version includes in-frame clones alone and lacks a portion of them. The sample yields approximately 160,000 clones, around 68% seen once. The sequenced sample consisted of PBMCs. These receptors came from a man aged 50-60 years in good health and CMV-seronegative.

The chain carries TRBV4-3 and TRBJ2-3; 9 nucleotides match TRBD1. The V and J ends lost 4 bases and 0 bases, in that order; junction bases with no gene match: 2. The germline gives CDR1 LGHNA, CDR2 YSLEER. The CDR3 has 15 amino acids. The CDR3 coding sequence is TGCGCCAGCAGCCTCGGGACAGGGAGCACAGATACGCAGTATTTT. Its translation: CASSLGTGSTDTQYF.

This clone has more than one count but fewer than ten. The gene calls are TRBV7-8 and TRBJ1-1, with 8 bases fitting TRBD1. The length of the CDR3 is 14 residues. Germline CDR1 SGHVS, CDR2 FQNEAQ. With V trimmed by 2 bases and J by 4 bases, 3 bases remained unmatched. The CDR3 bases are TGTGCCAGCAGCTTACCAGGGGGCCGCACTGAAGCTTTCTTT. The encoded protein is CASSLPGGRTEAFF.

This clone was counted only a few times. The chain joins TRBV2 to TRBJ1-6; TRBD1 aligns across 8 bases. V shed 6 bases, J shed 7 bases, and the junction held 5 bases outside the gene matches. CDR3 length: 14 amino acids. Per germline, CDR1 SNHLY and CDR2 FYNNEI. The CDR3 coding sequence is TGTGCCAGCAGCGGACAGGGAGAAAATTCACCCCTCCACTTT. Encoded protein: CASSGQGENSPLHF.

The J gene is TRBJ2-2, the V gene TRBV19; no clear D. Germline V gene lookup returns CDR1 LNHDA and CDR2 SQIVND (reference sequence). V lost 1 base to trimming and J lost 6 bases, with 3 bases between them. This CDR3 has 12 residues. DNA of the CDR3: TGTGCCAGTAGTATAGCGTCCGGGGAGCTGTTTTTT. Amino acids: CASSIASGELFF.

The chain joins TRBV6-5 to TRBJ2-3, with D perhaps TRBD2 (5 bases). Germline loops: CDR1 MNHEY, CDR2 SVGAGI. This CDR3 has 15 residues. Trimming removed 0 bases from V and 5 bases from J, with 12 bases in between. The CDR3 here is CASSYSDSPIDTQYF. Here the CDR3 DNA reads TGTGCCAGCAGTTACTCGGACTCCCCCATAGATACGCAGTATTTT.

CDR3 nucleotides: TGTGCCGGCGCGACGACAGGGGACCCCTACAATGAGCAGTTCTTC. It specifies CAGATTGDPYNEQFF. V usage is TRBV2 and J usage is TRBJ2-1; 8 bases align to TRBD1. This CDR3 has 15 residues. CDR1 SNHLY and CDR2 FYNNEI come from the germline V gene. V dropped 11 bases and J dropped 2; count of bases not matched to a gene: 11.

The chain combines TRBV7-8 with TRBJ2-5; no clear D gene. V was clipped by 5 bases and J by 2 bases, with 15 bases between them. Looked up from germline, CDR1 is SGHVS and CDR2 is FQNEAQ. This CDR3 is 15 amino acids long. This chain's CDR3 is CASSPTLTRQETQYF. The CDR3 coding sequence is TGTGCCAGCAGCCCAACCCTCACCAGACAAGAGACCCAGTACTTC.

The chain combines TRBV10-2 with TRBJ2-1; 12 positions agree with TRBD2. The CDR3 is 15 amino acids. The germline V gene encodes CDR1 WSHSY and CDR2 SAAADI. J lost 4 bases, V lost 6 bases, and 4 bases had no gene match. The CDR3: CASSQLAGGYNEQFF. For the CDR3, the DNA is TGCGCCAGCAGCCAACTAGCGGGGGGTTACAATGAGCAGTTCTTC.

A note on this clone: The junction departs from germline at one end; a sequencing error may be responsible. The rearrangement links TRBV6-1 to TRBJ1-5, with D possibly matching TRBD1 (6 bases). There are 16 residues in the CDR3. Germline loops: CDR1 MNHNS, CDR2 SASEGT. CDR3 coding DNA: TGTGCCAGCAGTGAAGACGGGGGGCAGGGCGTTCAGCCCCGGCATTTT. It codes for CASSEDGGQGVQPRHF.

The V call is TRBV28, the J call TRBJ1-2; D possibly corresponds to TRBD1 (6 bases). Per the germline V gene, CDR1 is MDHEN and CDR2 is SYDVKM. CDR3 length: 14 residues. V gave up 5 bases and J gave up 6 bases, with 16 bases separating them. In nucleotides, the CDR3 is TGTGCCAGCAGTCCCCCCCCGGCAGGGGATGGCTACACCTTC. This gives the protein CASSPPPAGDGYTF.

CDR3 region: CASSPSGDQPQHF. The CDR3 bases are TGTGCCAGCAGTCCATCGGGGGATCAGCCCCAGCATTTT. This chain uses TRBV7-2 with TRBJ1-5; D is possibly TRBD1 (5 bases). V was clipped by 6 bases and J by 5 bases, with 11 bases between them. This CDR3 is 13 amino acids long. Germline V gene data show CDR1 as SGHTA and CDR2 as FQGNSA.

The V gene is TRBV4-2, the J gene TRBJ2-1; the match to TRBD2 covers 9 bases. The junction had 5 bases not matched to a gene; V was cut back by 3 bases and J by 2 bases. The CDR3 has 16 residues. Germline V lookup: CDR1 LGHNA, CDR2 YNFKEQ. The DNA of the CDR3 is TGTGCCAGCAGCCAGAATCTAGCGGGGACCTACAATGAGCAGTTCTTC. This gives the protein CASSQNLAGTYNEQFF.

This chain links TRBV7-9 with TRBJ2-1; D unclear. Per the germline V gene, CDR1 is SEHNR and CDR2 is FQNEAQ (reference sequence). This CDR3 is built from 12 residues. V was trimmed by 5 bases and J by 7 bases, leaving 9 bases between them. CDR3 sequence (DNA): TGTGCCAGCAGCCCGAACGGGAATGAGCAGTTCTTC. Its translation: CASSPNGNEQFF.

J is TRBJ1-1 and V is TRBV6-6; D possibly corresponds to TRBD1 (5 bases). From germline, CDR1 is MNHNY and CDR2 SVGAGI (reference sequence). This CDR3 contains 12 residues. The V end lost 6 bases, the J end lost 1 base, and 6 bases lay between the germline ends. This CDR3 reads CASRGGNTEAFF. Here the CDR3 DNA reads TGTGCCAGCAGGGGGGGGAACACTGAAGCTTTCTTT.

The V and J genes are TRBV5-1 and TRBJ2-4, with TRBD2 matching 10 bases. Germline values: CDR1 SGHRS, CDR2 YFSETQ. V gave up 2 bases and J gave up 0 bases; unmatched junction bases: 17. This CDR3 has 21 amino acids. CDR3 DNA sequence: TGCGCCAGCAGCTTACAGTCCTCGGGGACTAGCGACCAGCTAGCCAAAAACATTCAGTACTTC. It is translated as CASSLQSSGTSDQLAKNIQYF.

V is TRBV4-1 and J is TRBJ2-2, with D tentatively TRBD1 (5 bases). The CDR3 loop spans 15 amino acids. Germline V CDR1 and CDR2: MGHRA, YSYEKL. Trimming took off 3 bases at V and 1 base at J, with 9 bases between the two ends. CDR3 nucleotides: TGCGCCAGCAGCCATTTTACAGGGAACACCGGGGAGCTGTTTTTT. Its translation is CASSHFTGNTGELFF.

This clone showed up just a few times. This chain links TRBV19 with TRBJ1-2; tentative D call: TRBD1 (6 bases). CDR1 is LNHDA and CDR2 is SQIVND in the germline V gene (reference sequence). V was shortened by 5 bases and J by 6 bases, with 13 bases between the two germline ends. There are 13 residues in the CDR3. DNA for the CDR3: TGTGCCAGTAGTTATTGGACAGCAAATGGCTACACCTTC. Encoded protein: CASSYWTANGYTF.

The chain is built from TRBV11-2 and TRBJ1-1; 7 bases match TRBD1. The junction had 9 bases not matched to a gene; V was cut back by 3 bases and J by 2 bases. The germline gives CDR1 SGHAT, CDR2 FQNNGV. The CDR3 has 16 amino acids. CDR3 nucleotide sequence: TGTGCCAGCAGCTTCGAGTACCGGGACAGCAACACTGAAGCTTTCTTT. Its translation is CASSFEYRDSNTEAFF.

This sequence joins TRBV6-5 and TRBJ2-7; no definite D call. V lost 2 bases and J 2 bases, leaving 10 bases between the germline ends. The germline CDR1 and CDR2 sequences are MNHEY and SVGAGI. The CDR3 runs 14 residues. CDR3 bases: TGTGCCAGCAGTTACAGTACTGCTACCTACGAGCAGTACTTC. Its translation is CASSYSTATYEQYF.

The rearrangement joins TRBV19 to TRBJ1-5, with D possibly TRBD1 on 5 matching bases. The germline V gene encodes CDR1 LNHDA and CDR2 SQIVND (reference sequence). The CDR3 loop spans 16 amino acids. V was pared by 9 bases and J by 2 bases, with 20 bases between. The CDR3 spells CASRSGLSGGNQPQHF. For the CDR3, the DNA is TGTGCCAGCCGATCGGGACTTTCTGGGGGCAATCAGCCCCAGCATTTT.

The chain carries TRBV7-2 and TRBJ2-1, with 7 bases that match TRBD1. The CDR3 is 14 amino acids. V shed 2 bases, J shed 3 bases, and the junction held 1 base outside the gene matches. CDR1 is SGHTA, CDR2 FQGNSA, per germline. In DNA, the CDR3 is TGTGCCAGCAGCTTAAGACAGGGCTACAATGAGCAGTTCTTC. Protein sequence: CASSLRQGYNEQFF.

The V gene is TRBV5-1, the J gene TRBJ2-5, with 7 bases fitting TRBD1. CDR3 size: 12 residues. V lost 4 bases, J lost 11 bases, and 8 bases stayed unmatched. In germline, CDR1 is SGHRS, CDR2 YFSETQ. This CDR3 is CASSRTGVEQYF. In DNA, the CDR3 is TGCGCCAGCAGCAGAACAGGGGTTGAGCAGTACTTC.

In this sample, this clone turned up a few times. This chain joins TRBV7-5 and TRBJ2-7; TRBD1, the D gene given by the table, was not confirmed from the DNA. TRBV7-5 is listed as a pseudogene. The CDR3 loop spans 16 amino acids. The CDR3, as DNA: TGTGCCAGAAGCTTAGAAGGGACAGTCTGCTCCTACGAGCAGTACTTC. It specifies CARSLEGTVCSYEQYF.

The J gene is TRBJ1-3, the V gene TRBV6-1, with a tentative D call TRBD1 (6 bases). V dropped 2 bases and J dropped 3 bases, with 26 bases sitting between them. Germline assignment: CDR1 MNHNS and CDR2 SASEGT. CDR3 length: 20 residues. CDR3 DNA sequence: TGTGCCAGCAGTGAATTGGTAGCAAGCTGGCCACTCAGGGGTGGAAACACCATATATTTT. Its protein product is CASSELVASWPLRGGNTIYF.

This clone was seen only a few times. This chain uses TRBV28 with TRBJ1-4; 7 bases match TRBD1. The V gene end was trimmed by 4 bases and the J gene end by 5 bases; junction bases not matched to a gene: 7. CDR1 is MDHEN, CDR2 SYDVKM, per germline. CDR3 length: 15 residues. The CDR3 is CASSSPTGLNEKLFF. CDR3 nucleotide sequence: TGTGCCAGCAGTTCCCCGACAGGGTTAAATGAAAAACTGTTTTTT.